A single T cell receptor beta chain is shown here with its context. The sample originates from a study of blood T cell repertoires in COVID-19. The method was immunoSEQ multiplex PCR; TCRdb's version includes in-frame clones alone and lacks a portion of them. This sample has a few hundred thousand clones, with 80% to 90% found just once. Trimming removed 0 bases from V and 0 bases from J, with 11 bases in between. CDR1 LGHDT and CDR2 YNNKEL come from the germline V gene (reference sequence). CDR3 length: 17 residues. This TCR was recovered from a woman in her sixties or seventies with COVID-19, enrolled during active disease. This chain joins TRBV3-1 (or the pseudogene TRBV3-2) and TRBJ2-2, with D uncertain. Material for sequencing was peripheral blood. CDR3 loop: CASSQDRGGTNTGELFF. The CDR3 nucleotides are TGTGCCAGCAGCCAAGATAGAGGCGGAACGAACACCGGGGAGCTGTTTTTT.